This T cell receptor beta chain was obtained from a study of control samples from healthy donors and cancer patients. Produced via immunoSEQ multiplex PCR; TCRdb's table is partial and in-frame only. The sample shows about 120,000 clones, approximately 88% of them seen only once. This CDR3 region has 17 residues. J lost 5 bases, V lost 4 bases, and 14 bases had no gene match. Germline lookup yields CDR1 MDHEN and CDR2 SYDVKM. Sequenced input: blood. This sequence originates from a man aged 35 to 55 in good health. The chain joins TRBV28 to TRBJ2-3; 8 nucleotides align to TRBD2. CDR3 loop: CASSSFSGTRGGDTQYF. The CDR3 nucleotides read TGTGCCAGCAGTTCATTCTCCGGGACTAGGGGAGGAGATACGCAGTATTTT.